The next 30 T cell receptor beta chains were all read from a single sample in a study of T-cell memory formation after mild COVID-19. A single record per CDR3 protein comes from TCRdb applying MiXCR to the 5' RACE reads. The profile shows 380,000 or so distinct CDR3 sequences, roughly an eighth of them singletons. Sequencing was carried out using PBMCs or a T cell subset sorted from them (not recorded which). The receptors originated from a man between 18 and 35 years old who had mild COVID-19 (a few samples of this study predate the infection). Cell type and time point are not known.

This clonotype was picked up a small number of times. CDR3 region: CASSLGQEETQYF. The CDR3 nucleotides read TGTGCCAGCTCCCTCGGACAGGAAGAGACCCAGTACTTC. The chain employs TRBV18 and TRBJ2-5; 7 positions agree with TRBD1. Trimming took 6 bases from V and 3 from J; bases not matched to a gene: 4. Germline lookup yields CDR1 KGHSH and CDR2 LQKENI. This CDR3 comprises 13 residues.

The chain links TRBV3-1 to TRBJ2-3, with D hard to call. V lost 0 bases and J 6 bases, leaving 13 bases between the germline ends. Germline V gives CDR1 LGHDT, CDR2 YNNKEL (reference sequence). This CDR3 has 15 residues. The CDR3 is CASSQEVRAIDTQYF. The CDR3 DNA reads TGTGCCAGCAGCCAAGAAGTCCGAGCCATCGATACGCAGTATTTT.

This clonotype has only a few counts. The gene calls are TRBV4-1 and TRBJ2-6, with D perhaps given as TRBD1 or TRBD2 (5 bases each). This CDR3 region has 17 residues. CDR1 and CDR2 from the germline V gene are MGHRA and YSYEKL. V shed 4 bases and J shed 0 bases, with 13 bases lying between them. CDR3 region: CASSRGDGRSGANVLTF. The CDR3 coding sequence is TGCGCCAGCAGCCGAGGGGACGGTCGCTCTGGGGCCAACGTCCTGACTTTC.

At least ten counts were recorded for this clonotype. The chain carries TRBV5-1 and TRBJ2-1; 10 bases align to TRBD2. Looked up from germline, CDR1 is SGHRS and CDR2 is YFSETQ. The CDR3 has 16 amino acids. V dropped 3 bases and J dropped 4; count of bases not matched to a gene: 7. CDR3 DNA: TGCGCCAGCAGCTCCTTAGCGGGGGGCTCGTACAATGAGCAGTTCTTC. Translation gives CASSSLAGGSYNEQFF. Using reference TRBV5-1 and TRBJ2-1 for the parts outside the CDR3, the full variable domain is KAGVTQTPRYLIKTRGQQVTLSCSPISGHRSVSWYQQTPGQGLQFLFEYFSETQRNKGNFPGRFSGRQFSNSRSEMNVSTLELGDSALYLCASSSLAGGSYNEQFFGPGTRLTVL.

This clonotype was detected ten times or more. This sequence joins TRBV15 and TRBJ1-6, with a tentative D call TRBD1 (5 bases). This CDR3 is built from 15 residues. Germline V lookup: CDR1 LNHNV, CDR2 YYDKDF (reference sequence). V was pared by 0 bases and J by 10 bases, with 13 bases between. The DNA for the CDR3 is TGTGCCACCAGCAGAGATGGGGGGGAGGTATCACCCCTCCACTTT. Protein product: CATSRDGGEVSPLHF.

V usage is TRBV18 and J usage is TRBJ2-1, with 9 bases that match TRBD2. Germline trimming cut 8 bases from V and 7 bases from J; bases unmatched to any gene: 6. The CDR3 contains 13 residues. In germline, CDR1 is KGHSH, CDR2 LQKENI. CDR3 coding DNA: TGTGCCAGCCTAGAACTAGCGGGTAATGAGCAGTTCTTC. Amino acids: CASLELAGNEQFF.

The chain couples TRBV6-5 to TRBJ2-7; a weak D match, TRBD1 (6 bases). This CDR3 is 15 amino acids long. With 6 bases removed from V and 4 bases from J, the gap between germline ends came to 19 bases. The germline CDR1 and CDR2 sequences are MNHEY and SVGAGI. CDR3 nucleotides: TGTGCCAGCAGGTATACTTTGACAGGCGAATACGAGCAGTACTTC. Amino acid sequence: CASRYTLTGEYEQYF.

The chain is built from TRBV19 and TRBJ2-7; perhaps TRBD2 as D (5 bases). This CDR3 spans 16 amino acids. V lost 0 bases to trimming and J lost 7 bases, with 19 bases between them. Germline V gives CDR1 LNHDA, CDR2 SQIVND (reference sequence). The CDR3 DNA reads TGTGCCAGTAGTATAGATTTCCCTAGGCGGGCCGGGGAGCAGTACTTC. Its translation is CASSIDFPRRAGEQYF.

This clonotype was picked up a small number of times. The V call is TRBV7-9, the J call TRBJ2-1; D might be TRBD2 (6 bases). Trimming pared 5 bases from V and 0 bases from J, leaving 23 bases between. CDR1 is SEHNR and CDR2 is FQNEAQ in the germline V gene (reference sequence). The CDR3 has 19 amino acids. The CDR3 nucleotides read TGTGCCAGCAGCCTCCTTGGTGCTTTGACGGGGGTCTCCTACAATGAGCAGTTCTTC. It encodes CASSLLGALTGVSYNEQFF.

This clonotype turned up a few times. The genes are TRBV15 and TRBJ2-4; D might be TRBD2 (5 bases). CDR1 and CDR2 (germline): LNHNV, YYDKDF (reference sequence). V dropped 0 bases and J dropped 7 bases, with 13 bases sitting between them. This CDR3 has 15 residues. The CDR3 DNA reads TGTGCCACCAGCAGAGATAGTCGGGAAAGTAACATTCAGTACTTC. Its translation: CATSRDSRESNIQYF.

There are a few counts of this clonotype. This sequence joins TRBV12-3 or TRBV12-4 and TRBJ2-3, with unresolved D. Trimming left V 8 bases short and J 5 bases short, with 14 bases between. The CDR3 has 13 amino acids. The CDR3 nucleotides are TGTGCCAGCCGGAGCGTTTCAAGAGATACGCAGTATTTT. It translates to CASRSVSRDTQYF.

This clonotype was seen only a few times. V usage is TRBV9 and J usage is TRBJ1-1; D is unclear. The ends were cut back, 0 bases at V and 8 bases at J, with 11 bases in the middle. CDR3 length: 13 amino acids. Germline assignment: CDR1 SGDLS and CDR2 YYNGEE. The CDR3 spells CASSVGSLAEAFF. The CDR3 coding sequence is TGTGCCAGCAGCGTAGGTAGTTTAGCCGAAGCTTTCTTT.

The table lists this clonotype with many counts. The rearrangement uses TRBV5-1 and TRBJ2-4, with D perhaps matching TRBD2 (6 bases). The CDR3 spans 15 residues. The V and J ends lost 0 bases and 4 bases respectively, with 11 bases between them. Germline V lookup: CDR1 SGHRS, CDR2 YFSETQ. The CDR3 loop is CASSLDRGGKNIQYF. For the CDR3, the DNA is TGCGCCAGCAGCTTGGACCGTGGAGGGAAAAACATTCAGTACTTC.

This clonotype was observed at least ten times. The genes are TRBV9 and TRBJ1-1; perhaps TRBD1 as D (5 bases). Trimming left V 2 bases short and J 4 bases short, with 9 bases between. The germline CDR1 and CDR2 sequences are SGDLS and YYNGEE. This CDR3 has 13 residues. This chain's CDR3 is CASSVQGGTEAFF. DNA of the CDR3: TGTGCCAGCAGCGTTCAGGGAGGCACTGAAGCTTTCTTT.

In this sample, this clonotype turned up a few times. The rearrangement uses TRBV2 and TRBJ1-4, with unresolved D. Germline loops: CDR1 SNHLY, CDR2 FYNNEI. Trimming shortened V by 5 bases and J by 0 bases, and 10 bases separated the two germline ends. The CDR3 is made up of 15 amino acids. CDR3: CASSPDGATNEKLFF. The DNA of the CDR3 is TGTGCCAGCAGTCCGGACGGTGCAACTAATGAAAAACTGTTTTTT.

Many counts were recorded for this clonotype. The chain is built from TRBV5-1 and TRBJ2-1; 9 bases agree with TRBD2. The germline V gene encodes CDR1 SGHRS and CDR2 YFSETQ. The V gene end was trimmed by 6 bases and the J gene end by 5 bases; junction bases not matched to a gene: 3. The CDR3 loop spans 13 amino acids. The CDR3 sequence is CASMAGGHNEQFF. DNA of the CDR3: TGCGCCAGCATGGCGGGGGGGCACAATGAGCAGTTCTTC. Complete variable domain (other parts from reference TRBV5-1 and TRBJ2-1): KAGVTQTPRYLIKTRGQQVTLSCSPISGHRSVSWYQQTPGQGLQFLFEYFSETQRNKGNFPGRFSGRQFSNSRSEMNVSTLELGDSALYLCASMAGGHNEQFFGPGTRLTVL.

This clonotype was recorded many times. The CDR3 nucleotides are TGTGCCAGCAGCTCAGGGGGCTCTGGAAACACCATATATTTT. Translated, it gives CASSSGGSGNTIYF. The rearrangement uses TRBV7-2 and TRBJ1-3, with TRBD1 matching 7 bases. V dropped 4 bases and J dropped 0; count of bases not matched to a gene: 0. This CDR3 spans 14 amino acids. Germline V lookup: CDR1 SGHTA, CDR2 FQGNSA.

The gene calls are TRBV20-1 and TRBJ2-3, with D maybe TRBD2 (6 bases). Germline V gene lookup returns CDR1 DFQATT and CDR2 SNEGSKA (reference sequence). The CDR3 has 13 residues. V was shortened by 7 bases and J by 0 bases, with 11 bases between the two germline ends. CDR3 sequence reads: CSVWAGSTDTQYF. The CDR3 DNA is TGCAGTGTATGGGCGGGGAGCACAGATACGCAGTATTTT.

This clonotype came up a few times. The J gene is TRBJ2-3, the V gene TRBV7-6; 8 bases match TRBD2. The CDR3 extends over 17 amino acids. V shed 4 bases, J shed 0 bases, and the junction held 9 bases outside the gene matches. Germline V gene lookup returns CDR1 SGHVS and CDR2 FNYEAQ. The CDR3 protein is CASSSAAGGASTDTQYF. DNA for the CDR3: TGTGCCAGCAGCTCGGCCGCGGGGGGTGCTAGCACAGATACGCAGTATTTT.

This clonotype came up many times. The chain uses TRBV7-9 and TRBJ2-7; TRBD1 matches 8 bases. Trimming removed 6 bases from V and 1 base from J; junction bases left unmatched: 5. CDR3 size: 14 residues. CDR1 SEHNR and CDR2 FQNEAQ come from the germline V gene (reference sequence). CDR3 nucleotide sequence: TGTGCCAGCAGTCCCGGGACAGGATCCTACGAGCAGTACTTC. This encodes CASSPGTGSYEQYF.

This clonotype was seen a handful of times. The V and J genes are TRBV6-5 and TRBJ2-5; tentatively, D is TRBD2 (5 bases). V was shortened by 0 bases and J by 5 bases, with 13 bases between the two germline ends. The length of the CDR3 is 15 residues. Germline-derived CDR1 and CDR2 are MNHEY and SVGAGI. This CDR3 reads CASSYSFGVGETQYF. Written as DNA, the CDR3 is TGTGCCAGCAGTTACTCGTTCGGGGTGGGTGAGACCCAGTACTTC.

The chain joins TRBV2 to TRBJ1-2, with D unresolved. With 7 bases removed from V and 4 bases from J, the gap between germline ends came to 7 bases. The CDR3 runs 11 residues. Germline V lookup: CDR1 SNHLY, CDR2 FYNNEI. The CDR3 sequence: CASNPIYGYTF. CDR3 DNA sequence: TGTGCCAGCAACCCCATCTATGGCTACACCTTC.

This clonotype appeared a few times. This rearrangement joins TRBV5-1 to TRBJ1-6; weak D call: TRBD1 (5 bases). Germline-derived CDR1 and CDR2 are SGHRS and YFSETQ. This CDR3 is 15 amino acids long. Trimming pared 3 bases from V and 8 bases from J, leaving 15 bases between. CDR3 amino acids: CASSSRVGHDSPLHF. The CDR3, as DNA: TGCGCCAGCAGCTCTCGGGTCGGACATGATTCACCCCTCCACTTT.

This clonotype was observed at least ten times. This chain links TRBV5-1 with TRBJ2-3, with a tentative D call TRBD2 (6 bases). The CDR3 is made up of 15 amino acids. CDR1 is SGHRS and CDR2 is YFSETQ in the germline V gene. Trimming pared 0 bases from V and 5 bases from J, leaving 13 bases between. CDR3 in DNA: TGCGCCAGCAGCTTGGGAGTCCTCGGGGGAGATACGCAGTATTTT. This encodes CASSLGVLGGDTQYF.

The V gene is TRBV7-2, the J gene TRBJ1-6; a weak D match, TRBD1 (5 bases). Trimming pared 5 bases from V and 13 bases from J, leaving 12 bases between. CDR1 is SGHTA and CDR2 is FQGNSA in the germline V gene. This CDR3 has 12 residues. CDR3 sequence reads: CASSTHRSPLHF. CDR3 DNA sequence: TGTGCCAGCAGCACCCACAGGTCCCCCCTCCACTTT.

This clonotype has more than one count but fewer than ten. The chain combines TRBV7-8 with TRBJ2-3; TRBD1 aligns across 8 bases. Germline V gene lookup returns CDR1 SGHVS and CDR2 FQNEAQ. The V gene end was trimmed by 5 bases and the J gene end by 4 bases; junction bases not matched to a gene: 11. CDR3 length: 16 residues. The CDR3 DNA is TGTGCCAGCAGCGCACCCCGCCAGGGGGCTTCAGATACGCAGTATTTT. It codes for CASSAPRQGASDTQYF.

This clonotype has a handful of counts. J is TRBJ1-4 and V is TRBV5-1, with TRBD1 as a possible D gene (5 bases). V was shortened by 7 bases and J by 4 bases, with 14 bases between the two germline ends. The germline V gene has CDR1 SGHRS and CDR2 YFSETQ. This CDR3 has 14 amino acids. CDR3 sequence (DNA): TGCGCCAGCGCTAGGGGCGGTGGTAATGAAAAACTGTTTTTT. This encodes CASARGGGNEKLFF.

This clonotype was observed at least ten times. The V call is TRBV7-9, the J call TRBJ2-7, with D hard to call. Trimming removed 8 bases from V and 0 bases from J, with 14 bases in between. This CDR3 is 14 amino acids long. Germline V gene lookup returns CDR1 SEHNR and CDR2 FQNEAQ (reference sequence). The CDR3 loop reads CASALSAVSYEQYF. In DNA, the CDR3 is TGTGCCAGCGCCCTCTCTGCAGTCTCCTACGAGCAGTACTTC.

There are many counts of this clonotype. The chain has TRBV25-1 and TRBJ2-1; D might be TRBD1 (7 bases). CDR3 length: 14 amino acids. CDR1 is MGHDK, CDR2 SYGVNS, per germline. The V and J ends lost 3 bases and 8 bases respectively, with 14 bases between them. The CDR3 DNA reads TGTGCCAGCAGTGACCAAGGAGGGGGCGATGAGCAGTTCTTC. This gives the protein CASSDQGGGDEQFF. Looking up the rest from reference TRBV25-1 and TRBJ2-1 gives the full variable domain: EADIYQTPRYLVIGTGKKITLECSQTMGHDKMYWYQQDPGMELHLIHYSYGVNSTEKGDLSSESTVSRIRTEHFPLTLESARPSHTSQYLCASSDQGGGDEQFFGPGTRLTVL.

This clonotype was seen a handful of times. V usage is TRBV11-2 and J usage is TRBJ2-4; the D call may be TRBD1 or TRBD2 (5 bases each). Germline CDR1 is SGHAT and CDR2 is FQNNGV. The CDR3 sequence is 12 residues long. Trimming cost V 7 bases and J 8 bases, with 12 bases left between them. The CDR3 DNA follows: TGTGCCAGCACCCACGAGGGGCACATTCAGTACTTC. It translates to CASTHEGHIQYF.